The 21 T cell receptor beta chains in this list originate from one sample, sequenced in a study of cytomegalovirus exposure and HLA in healthy donors (TCRdb year 2017). Libraries were made using the immunoSEQ multiplex PCR assay. For the multiplex PCR, a mixture combining 60 forward primers for TCR Vbeta segments and 13 reverse primers for TCR Jbeta segments was used. In TCRdb, the immuneACCESS table is reduced to in-frame sequences with V and J assigned. These tables do not hold every clone; where another copy was compared, an unresolved V gene accounts for under half, and the others remain unexplained. Counted in this sample were about 180,000 clones; roughly 80% of them appeared once. The top ten constitute around 1.4% of the sample. Input material: PBMCs. The source of these receptors is a girl aged 10-17 years in good health and CMV-seropositive.

The chain joins TRBV6-5 to TRBJ2-7, with 9 bases identical to TRBD2. V lost 0 bases and J lost 4; bases outside the gene matches: 7. Germline lookup yields CDR1 MNHEY and CDR2 SVGAGI. The CDR3 is 16 amino acids. For the CDR3, the DNA is TGTGCCAGCAGTTACTCGACTAGCGGAGGGCTTTACGAGCAGTACTTC. Its protein product is CASSYSTSGGLYEQYF.

This rearrangement joins TRBV27 to TRBJ1-1; D perhaps matches TRBD1 (5 bases). The CDR3 covers 13 residues. V lost 3 bases and J lost 6, with 11 bases in between. Germline-derived CDR1 and CDR2 are MNHEY and SMNVEV (reference sequence). CDR3 loop: CASSFSGGSEAFF. The CDR3 nucleotides read TGTGCCAGCAGTTTTTCCGGGGGTTCTGAAGCTTTCTTT.

This CDR3 is CASSLDRGGRTEAFF. The CDR3 DNA is TGTGCCAGCAGCTTAGATAGAGGGGGCAGAACTGAAGCTTTCTTT. This rearrangement joins TRBV7-9 to TRBJ1-1; TRBD1 matches at 7 bases. V shed 1 base, J shed 5 bases, and the junction held 7 bases outside the gene matches. Germline CDR1 reads SEHNR; CDR2 reads FQNEAQ (reference sequence). The CDR3 is 15 amino acids.

V usage is TRBV6-5 and J usage is TRBJ2-7; tentative D call: TRBD2 (5 bases). V lost 4 bases and J 5 bases, leaving 18 bases between the germline ends. Germline lookup yields CDR1 MNHEY and CDR2 SVGAGI. The CDR3 contains 15 residues. Written as DNA, the CDR3 is TGTGCCAGCAGTTTCCAACTCGCGGAGGTGGACGAGCAGTACTTC. Translated: CASSFQLAEVDEQYF.

V gene TRBV10-1 combines with J gene TRBJ1-1; tentatively, D is TRBD1 (5 bases). Germline CDR1 is WNHNN and CDR2 is SYGVQD (reference sequence). The V end lost 3 bases, the J end lost 1 base, and 6 bases lay between the germline ends. This CDR3 is 13 amino acids long. CDR3 coding DNA: TGCGCCAGCAGTGAACAGGAGAACACTGAAGCTTTCTTT. Its protein product is CASSEQENTEAFF.

The genes are TRBV7-9 and TRBJ1-1, with D hard to call. CDR3 length: 13 residues. The germline CDR1 and CDR2 sequences are SEHNR and FQNEAQ (reference sequence). The V end lost 5 bases, the J end lost 5 bases, and 12 bases lay between the germline ends. DNA for the CDR3: TGTGCCAGCAGCGTAGTCGGTTCTACTGAAGCTTTCTTT. Translating it yields CASSVVGSTEAFF.

V and J are TRBV10-1 and TRBJ2-7; the D is unclear. Trimming shortened V by 4 bases and J by 0 bases, and 10 bases separated the two germline ends. This CDR3 contains 14 residues. The germline V gene has CDR1 WNHNN and CDR2 SYGVQD (reference sequence). The CDR3 DNA is TGCGCCAGCAGTGCTACTACCAACTCCTACGAGCAGTACTTC. Translating gives CASSATTNSYEQYF.

This clone was seen only once. The chain has TRBV15 and TRBJ1-1; 7 positions match TRBD1. The CDR3 extends over 13 amino acids. Germline CDR1 LNHNV, CDR2 YYDKDF (reference sequence). The V gene end was trimmed by 9 bases and the J gene end by 3 bases; junction bases not matched to a gene: 7. The DNA for the CDR3 is TGTGCCACTGGGTTAACAGGGGACACTGAAGCTTTCTTT. Amino acids: CATGLTGDTEAFF.

CDR3 in amino acids: CASSRTSDGGETQYF. The CDR3 DNA is TGCGCCAGCAGCCGGACTAGCGACGGAGGGGAGACCCAGTACTTC. The V call is TRBV4-3, the J call TRBJ2-5; TRBD2 matches 9 bases. From germline, CDR1 is LGHNA and CDR2 YSLEER. The CDR3 consists of 15 residues. V lost 4 bases to trimming and J lost 5 bases; unmatched junction nucleotides: 8.

V is TRBV15 and J is TRBJ2-1; TRBD1 aligns across 7 bases. CDR3 length: 14 residues. J lost 4 bases, V lost 8 bases, and 8 bases had no gene match. Germline V gives CDR1 LNHNV, CDR2 YYDKDF (reference sequence). CDR3 sequence reads: CATFDRALYNEQFF. The DNA of the CDR3 is TGTGCCACCTTCGACAGGGCCCTTTACAATGAGCAGTTCTTC.

The chain uses TRBV4-1 and TRBJ2-7; no definite D call. The germline V and J ends were trimmed by 0 bases and 4 bases, with 4 bases remaining between them. The CDR3 has 12 residues. Per the germline V gene, CDR1 is MGHRA and CDR2 is YSYEKL. In DNA, the CDR3 is TGCGCCAGCAGCCAAGACGAGTACGAGCAGTACTTC. It translates to CASSQDEYEQYF.

This clone was seen only a few times. This chain joins TRBV6-5 and TRBJ2-7, with no clear D. In germline, CDR1 is MNHEY, CDR2 SVGAGI. The CDR3 runs to 15 residues. The V end lost 5 bases, the J end lost 4 bases, and 18 bases lay between the germline ends. The CDR3 spells CASSTPFGSRYEQYF. CDR3 bases: TGTGCCAGCAGTACCCCGTTCGGGTCTAGGTACGAGCAGTACTTC.

The chain has TRBV27 and TRBJ2-5; 7 bases match TRBD2. From germline, CDR1 is MNHEY and CDR2 SMNVEV (reference sequence). V was pared by 3 bases and J by 2 bases, with 3 bases of the junction left unmatched. There are 14 residues in the CDR3. The CDR3 DNA reads as TGTGCCAGCAGTTTGCTGCGGGAGCAAGAGACCCAGTACTTC. This gives the protein CASSLLREQETQYF.

The count of this clone is one. The chain is built from TRBV6-5 and TRBJ2-5; D remains ambiguous. CDR1 is MNHEY and CDR2 is SVGAGI in the germline V gene. The CDR3 spans 13 residues. Trimming took off 7 bases at V and 4 bases at J, with 13 bases between the two ends. As DNA, the CDR3 is TGTGCCAGCATCGGCGGAGTTGGAGAGACCCAGTACTTC. It codes for CASIGGVGETQYF.

The J gene is TRBJ1-5, the V gene TRBV2, with 12 bases aligning to TRBD1. CDR1 and CDR2 from the germline V gene are SNHLY and FYNNEI. J gave up 5 bases and V 7 bases, and 3 bases lay outside the gene matches. There are 14 residues in the CDR3. The CDR3 DNA is TGTGCCAGCACAGGGACAGGGGGCTATCAGCCCCAGCATTTT. Amino acids: CASTGTGGYQPQHF.

This clone was seen just once. The rearrangement uses TRBV27 and TRBJ2-1; TRBD2 matches 10 bases. The CDR3 is 14 amino acids. The germline gives CDR1 MNHEY, CDR2 SMNVEV (reference sequence). Trimming cost V 6 bases and J 5 bases; bases outside gene matches: 4. The CDR3, as DNA: TGTGCCAGCAGCCGGACTAGCGGCCACAATGAGCAGTTCTTC. Its protein product is CASSRTSGHNEQFF.

This chain links TRBV19 with TRBJ1-5, with 7 bases aligning to TRBD1. The CDR3 loop spans 16 amino acids. V lost 3 bases and J lost 0; bases outside the gene matches: 5. Looked up from germline, CDR1 is LNHDA and CDR2 is SQIVND (reference sequence). The CDR3 nucleotides read TGTGCCAGTAGTATGACAGGGTTAATTAGCAATCAGCCCCAGCATTTT. It encodes CASSMTGLISNQPQHF.

This chain connects TRBV4-1 to TRBJ1-1; no clear D. Germline CDR1 and CDR2: MGHRA and YSYEKL. The CDR3 has 16 amino acids. Trimming pared 0 bases from V and 1 base from J, leaving 12 bases between. DNA for the CDR3: TGCGCCAGCAGCCAAGATCTGTATGAGAAGAACACTGAAGCTTTCTTT. Amino acid sequence: CASSQDLYEKNTEAFF.

The CDR3 nucleotides read TGTGCCAGCAGCCCACTCGGGACTCCCTTGAACACTGAAGCTTTCTTT. As protein: CASSPLGTPLNTEAFF. The rearrangement links TRBV27 to TRBJ1-1; D is perhaps TRBD1 (5 bases). CDR1 and CDR2 from the germline V gene are MNHEY and SMNVEV (reference sequence). V gave up 6 bases and J gave up 0 bases, with 17 bases separating them. The CDR3 is made up of 16 amino acids.

In its sample, this clone was seen a few times. Here the CDR3 DNA reads TGCGCCAGCAGCGTGGCACAGTCGGGGGTATCAGAGACCCAGTACTTC. It translates to CASSVAQSGVSETQYF. The chain combines TRBV5-1 with TRBJ2-5; possibly TRBD2 for D (6 bases). Germline CDR1 SGHRS, CDR2 YFSETQ. The germline V and J ends were trimmed by 4 bases and 4 bases, with 20 bases remaining between them. The CDR3 has 16 residues.

The chain has TRBV10-2 and TRBJ2-3, with D unresolved. CDR3 length: 13 residues. V was shortened by 6 bases and J by 0 bases, with 7 bases between the two germline ends. Germline CDR1 WSHSY, CDR2 SAAADI. The CDR3 here is CASSAGSTDTQYF. The CDR3 region has the DNA TGCGCCAGCAGCGCAGGTAGCACAGATACGCAGTATTTT.